These T cell receptor beta chains were read from a single sample in a study of metastatic and nonmetastatic thyroid tumors. Via MiXCR, TCRdb re-called the PCR reads. The repertoire holds tens of thousands of clones, with roughly 31% as singletons. The material sequenced was blood. The receptors come from a male donor with papillary thyroid cancer or a benign thyroid nodule (not recorded which). Some clones in this sample may be carry-over from other donors' samples. CDR3s include the opening cysteine and the closing phenylalanine or tryptophan. D genes are given only for firm matches. Not all rows give a size; the values are once, few, many and, for expanded clones, a class.

NA,NA,TRBJ1-5,TRBV6-1,TGTGCGAGCAGTGCCAGGGCCAGGGCCAATCAGCCACAGCATTTT,CASSARARANQPQHF
many,NA,TRBJ1-2,TRBV6-1,TGTGCCAGCAGTCGAGGGCATGGCTACACCTTC,CASSRGHGYTF
many,NA,TRBJ2-3,TRBV5-1,TGCGCCAGCAGCTTGGGGGACCTAGGGTTGGATACGCAGTATTTT,CASSLGDLGLDTQYF
many,NA,TRBJ2-7,TRBV10-3,TGTGCCATCAGTGAGTGGTATGAGCAGTACTTC,CAISEWYEQYF
many,NA,TRBJ2-3,TRBV11-2,TGTGCCAGCAGCTTACGAGGGAGCTGGGATACGCAGTATTTT,CASSLRGSWDTQYF
few,NA,TRBJ1-2,TRBV6-1,TGTGCCAGCAAACCTTGGATAGGCTATGGCTACACCTTC,CASKPWIGYGYTF
NA,NA,TRBJ2-1,TRBV24-1,TGTGCCACCAGCCCTCGGGGTAGCGGATCGTATGAGCAGTTCTTC,CATSPRGSGSYEQFF
many,NA,TRBJ2-7,TRBV9,TGTGCCAGCAGCTCCAGCGTCCAGGGGGAGCAGTACTTC,CASSSSVQGEQYF
few,NA,TRBJ1-1,TRBV5-1,TGCGCCAGCAGCCTAGATCCCAACGTAGACACTGAAGCTTTCTTT,CASSLDPNVDTEAFF
few,NA,TRBJ2-7,TRBV7-8,TGTGCCAGCAGCAAACAAGAAGAGCAGTACTTC,CASSKQEEQYF
many,TRBD1,TRBJ2-5,TRBV5-1,TGCGCCAGCAGCCAAGACAGGGTGGGGACCCAGTACTTC,CASSQDRVGTQYF
medium-sized,TRBD2,TRBJ2-7,TRBV11-1,TGTGCCAGCAGCCCCGGGACTAGCGGGACCTACGAGCAGTACTTC,CASSPGTSGTYEQYF
NA,NA,TRBJ2-7,TRBV5-1,TGCGCCAGCTCCGGGACCTCTCTCTACGAGCAGTACTTC,CASSGTSLYEQYF
NA,TRBD2,TRBJ2-7,TRBV7-3,TGTGCCAGCAGCCCCGGGAGTAGCGGGATTCTATACGAGCAGTACTTC,CASSPGSSGILYEQYF
many,TRBD1,TRBJ1-1,TRBV30,TGTGCCTGGAGCAGACAGGGTTTGTACTCTGAAGCTTTCTTT,CAWSRQGLYSEAFF
NA,NA,TRBJ2-7,TRBV19,TGTGCCAGTAGTATGAACCAGAGAAGCTACGAGCAGTACTTC,CASSMNQRSYEQYF
many,NA,TRBJ2-2,TRBV12-5,TGTGCTAGTGGTTTGGGGGGGGAGCTGTTTTTT,CASGLGGELFF
NA,NA,TRBJ2-3,TRBV14,TGTGCCAGCAGCCAAGTAGCGGCATCCACTAGCACAGATACGCAGTATTTT,CASSQVAASTSTDTQYF
many,NA,TRBJ2-4,TRBV12-3/TRBV12-4,TGTGCCAGCAGTTTAGGGTGGACCGGGACCCCTGTGAACATTCAGTACTTC,CASSLGWTGTPVNIQYF
many,TRBD1,TRBJ2-2,TRBV19,TGTGCCAGTAGAATAATACAGGGGGCCGGGGAGCTGTTTTTT,CASRIIQGAGELFF
few,NA,TRBJ2-7,TRBV6-1,TGTGCCTGCAGTGAATCTTCGCACGAGCAGTACTTC,CACSESSHEQYF
medium-sized,TRBD1,TRBJ2-1,TRBV30,TGTGCCTGGAGTGAGGGGCAGGGGGCGAGTGAGCAGTTCTTC,CAWSEGQGASEQFF
few,TRBD1,TRBJ2-7,TRBV28,TGTGCCAGCAATCCCTCGGGACAGGCCTACGAGCAGTACTTC,CASNPSGQAYEQYF
NA,TRBD2,TRBJ2-1,TRBV18,TGTGCCAGCTCAACTTTAGCGGGAACTGTGCAGTTCTTC,CASSTLAGTVQFF
many,TRBD2,TRBJ2-7,TRBV30,TGTGCCTCTGACAGCGGGGGCCTAACCGAGCAGTACTTC,CASDSGGLTEQYF
NA,TRBD2,TRBJ2-7,TRBV11-1,TGTGCCAGCAGCCCTGGGCGGCTAGCGGGAGGTCCCTACGAGCAGTACTTC,CASSPGRLAGGPYEQYF
NA,NA,TRBJ2-7,TRBV18,TGTGCCAGCTCACCAGGGGGCGCAGTGCATTACTTC,CASSPGGAVHYF
NA,NA,TRBJ2-7,TRBV3-1,TGTGCCAGCAGCCAGACAGGTCCTAACGAGCAGTACTTC,CASSQTGPNEQYF
many,TRBD2,TRBJ2-2,TRBV7-3,TGTGCCAGCAGTAATCAAAGCGGGAGGGCCCTCAACACCGGGGAGCTGTTTTTT,CASSNQSGRALNTGELFF
few,NA,TRBJ1-2,TRBV6-2/TRBV6-3,TGTGCCAGCAGTCTACGGGTCGACTCTCGCTATGGCTACACCTTC,CASSLRVDSRYGYTF
NA,NA,TRBJ1-4,TRBV28,TGTGCCAGCAGTAGAGAGAGGGGGTCTGCTTGGGAAAAACTGTTTTTT,CASSRERGSAWEKLFF
NA,NA,TRBJ2-5,TRBV27,TGTGCCAGCATTTTTCAACTTCCCGGGGGGCAAGGGACCCAGTACTTC,CASIFQLPGGQGTQYF
NA,TRBD2,TRBJ2-3,TRBV11-2,TGTGCCAGCAGCTCGGACGGGGGGGCCACAGATACGCAGTATTTT,CASSSDGGATDTQYF
NA,NA,TRBJ1-2,TRBV20-1,TGCAGTGCTCTGCCAAGCCGGGTATATGGCTACACCTTC,CSALPSRVYGYTF
NA,NA,TRBJ2-2,TRBV5-1,TGCGCCAGCAGCCCCCAGGGCGCCACCGGGGAGCTGTTTTTT,CASSPQGATGELFF
NA,TRBD2,TRBJ2-7,TRBV11-3,TGTGCCAGCAGCCCAGGGACTAGCTCGGGTTACGAGCAGTACTTC,CASSPGTSSGYEQYF
many,NA,TRBJ2-3,TRBV3-1,TGTGCCAGCAGCCAAGGGAGGGACCCAGATACGCAGTATTTT,CASSQGRDPDTQYF
NA,NA,TRBJ2-7,TRBV28,TGTGCCAGCAGTTATATCGGGACACTCAGACCCTACGAGCAGTACTTC,CASSYIGTLRPYEQYF
many,NA,TRBJ1-1,TRBV12-3/TRBV12-4,TGTGCCAGCGTTCTGGGGGGGAACACTGAAGCTTTCTTT,CASVLGGNTEAFF
many,NA,TRBJ1-2,TRBV6-6,TGTGCCAGCAGTTACTCGATGGTTCAGGCCTATGGCTACACCTTC,CASSYSMVQAYGYTF
NA,TRBD1,TRBJ2-5,TRBV6-2/TRBV6-3,TGTGCCAGCAGGTCCTGGACAGGGGGGAGGGAGACTCAAGAGACCCAGTACTTC,CASRSWTGGRETQETQYF
many,NA,TRBJ2-1,TRBV30,TGTGCCTGGAACTTTGAGGGGGAGCAGTTCTTC,CAWNFEGEQFF
few,NA,TRBJ2-3,TRBV27,TGTGCCGGCAGAACGAGACAGTGGACGGATACGCAGTATTTT,CAGRTRQWTDTQYF
many,NA,TRBJ2-2,TRBV28,TGTGCCAGCAGCCTAGCCGCTTGGTCCGCCGGGGAGCTGTTTTTT,CASSLAAWSAGELFF
NA,TRBD1,TRBJ2-7,TRBV4-1,TGCGCCAGCAGCCTAGTCGGACAGGGGAAATACGAGCAGTACTTC,CASSLVGQGKYEQYF
many,NA,TRBJ2-3,TRBV20-1,TGCAGTGCTAGAGATCGCGTCAGTAGCACAGATACGCAGTATTTT,CSARDRVSSTDTQYF
many,TRBD1,TRBJ2-6,TRBV20-1,TGCAGTGCCCCTAGGGACAGGGTGGTTTCTGGGGCCAACGTCCTGACTTTC,CSAPRDRVVSGANVLTF
NA,NA,TRBJ1-2,TRBV5-5,TGTGCCAGCAGCCCGGCAGGGTTTGGGGGCTATGGCTACACCTTC,CASSPAGFGGYGYTF
NA,NA,TRBJ1-5,TRBV5-1,TGCGCCAGCAGCTTGATGCAGGGGAGTCAGCCCCAGCATTTT,CASSLMQGSQPQHF
NA,NA,TRBJ2-3,TRBV5-6,TGTGCCAGCAATCCTATGGGCGTCCGGGCAGATACGCAGTATTTT,CASNPMGVRADTQYF
NA,NA,TRBJ2-2,TRBV6-2/TRBV6-3,TGTGCCAGCAGTTCCACAGCCTCCGGGGAGCTGTTTTTT,CASSSTASGELFF
few,TRBD1,TRBJ2-7,TRBV2,TGTGCCAGCAGGAAGGCCGGGACAGGGACCTACGAGCAGTACTTC,CASRKAGTGTYEQYF
many,NA,TRBJ2-7,TRBV29-1,TGCAGCGTTGGGGGGGTGGGAACCGAGCAGTACTTC,CSVGGVGTEQYF
NA,NA,TRBJ1-3,TRBV5-4,TGTGCCAGCAGCTTGGAGGGTCGGGGAAACACCATATATTTT,CASSLEGRGNTIYF